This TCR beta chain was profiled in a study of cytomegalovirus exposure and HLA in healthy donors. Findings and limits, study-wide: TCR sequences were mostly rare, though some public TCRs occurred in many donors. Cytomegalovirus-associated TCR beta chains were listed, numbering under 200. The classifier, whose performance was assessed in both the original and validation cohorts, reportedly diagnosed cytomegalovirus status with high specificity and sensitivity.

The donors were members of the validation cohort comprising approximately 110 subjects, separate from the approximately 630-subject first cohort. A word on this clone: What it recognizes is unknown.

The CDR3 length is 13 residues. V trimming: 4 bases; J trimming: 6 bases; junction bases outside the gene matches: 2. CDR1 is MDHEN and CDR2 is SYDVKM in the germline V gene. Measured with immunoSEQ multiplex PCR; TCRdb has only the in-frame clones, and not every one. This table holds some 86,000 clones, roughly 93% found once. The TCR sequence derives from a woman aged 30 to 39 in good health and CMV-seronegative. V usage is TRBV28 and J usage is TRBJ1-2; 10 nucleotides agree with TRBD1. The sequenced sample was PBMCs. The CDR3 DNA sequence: TGTGCCAGCAGTTCCGGGACAGGGGATGGCTACACCTTC. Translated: CASSSGTGDGYTF.